One sample yielded the 21 T cell receptor beta chains listed below, sequenced in a study of cytomegalovirus exposure and HLA in healthy donors. The PCR made use of 60 Vbeta and 13 Jbeta primers. Sequenced by immunoSEQ multiplex PCR; TCRdb stores in-frame clones only, minus some. The table shows about 130,000 clones, with roughly two thirds occurring only once. Specimen: PBMCs. The receptors were sampled from a man younger than 40 in good health and CMV-seropositive.

This clone showed up just a few times. This chain links TRBV7-9 with TRBJ2-7, with 12 bases matching TRBD2. Germline V CDR1 and CDR2: SEHNR, FQNEAQ (reference sequence). This CDR3 has 15 amino acids. Germline trimming cut 5 bases from V and 0 bases from J; bases unmatched to any gene: 2. In DNA, the CDR3 is TGTGCCAGCAGCCTGACTAGCGGGAGCTCCTACGAGCAGTACTTC. Translated: CASSLTSGSSYEQYF.

This clone was counted only a few times. The chain is built from TRBV19 and TRBJ2-1, with 8 bases aligning to TRBD1. The CDR3 extends over 15 amino acids. The germline CDR1 and CDR2 sequences are LNHDA and SQIVND (reference sequence). The V gene end was trimmed by 4 bases and the J gene end by 7 bases; junction bases not matched to a gene: 9. The CDR3 DNA is TGTGCCAGTAGTAAGGTGTCAGGGGGCGTTAATGAGCAGTTCTTC. Its protein product is CASSKVSGGVNEQFF.

This chain joins TRBV7-9 and TRBJ2-7, with 7 bases matching TRBD1. Germline CDR1 is SEHNR and CDR2 is FQNEAQ (reference sequence). The CDR3 has 17 amino acids. V lost 1 base and J lost 1; bases outside the gene matches: 10. This CDR3 reads CASSLGAGTAPSYEQYF. CDR3 DNA: TGTGCCAGCAGCTTAGGGGCCGGGACAGCCCCTTCCTACGAGCAGTACTTC.

The chain recombines TRBV28 with TRBJ2-1, with 8 bases that match TRBD1. V gave up 0 bases and J gave up 5 bases; unmatched junction bases: 3. The CDR3 sequence is 15 residues long. Germline V gene data show CDR1 as MDHEN and CDR2 as SYDVKM. CDR3 region: CASSLWYRGNNEQFF. CDR3 nucleotide sequence: TGTGCCAGCAGTTTATGGTACAGGGGGAACAATGAGCAGTTCTTC. The variable domain in full, with the rest retrieved from reference TRBV28 and TRBJ2-1, is DVKVTQSSRYLVKRTGEKVFLECVQDMDHENMFWYRQDPGLGLRLIYFSYDVKMKEKGDIPEGYSVSREKKERFSLILESASTNQTSMYLCASSLWYRGNNEQFFGPGTRLTVL.

This chain joins TRBV5-1 and TRBJ1-1; D call uncertain. This CDR3 is 14 amino acids long. Trimming took 4 bases from V and 1 from J, leaving 11 bases between them. Germline V gives CDR1 SGHRS, CDR2 YFSETQ. DNA for the CDR3: TGCGCCAGCAGCAGCAACACAGCGAACACTGAAGCTTTCTTT. Translating it yields CASSSNTANTEAFF.

The table lists this clone with a count of one. V is TRBV28 and J is TRBJ1-5; D remains unclear. Looked up from germline, CDR1 is MDHEN and CDR2 is SYDVKM. This CDR3 is 18 amino acids long. Trimming shortened V by 2 bases and J by 0 bases, and 17 bases separated the two germline ends. The CDR3 sequence: CASSLMGWRLSSNQPQHF. CDR3 bases: TGTGCCAGCAGTTTAATGGGATGGAGGTTATCTAGCAATCAGCCCCAGCATTTT.

The chain is built from TRBV5-1 and TRBJ2-7; 10 bases line up with TRBD2. V lost 0 bases, J lost 4 bases, and 4 bases stayed unmatched. Germline CDR1 is SGHRS and CDR2 is YFSETQ. CDR3 length: 15 amino acids. The CDR3 sequence: CASSLASGSTYEQYF. CDR3 DNA: TGCGCCAGCAGCTTGGCTAGCGGGAGTACGTACGAGCAGTACTTC. Full variable domain (missing parts from reference TRBV5-1 and TRBJ2-7): KAGVTQTPRYLIKTRGQQVTLSCSPISGHRSVSWYQQTPGQGLQFLFEYFSETQRNKGNFPGRFSGRQFSNSRSEMNVSTLELGDSALYLCASSLASGSTYEQYFGPGTRLTVT.

The J gene is TRBJ2-5, the V gene TRBV5-4; TRBD1 matches 7 bases. CDR1 and CDR2 (germline): SGHNT, YYREEE (reference sequence). Trimming took 4 bases from V and 2 from J; bases not matched to a gene: 5. The CDR3 totals 14 residues. The chain's CDR3 is CASSPGQQQETQYF. The DNA for the CDR3 is TGTGCCAGCAGCCCGGGACAGCAACAAGAGACCCAGTACTTC.

The gene calls are TRBV7-3 and TRBJ2-2; TRBD2 matches at 9 bases. Germline V CDR1 and CDR2: SGHTA, FQGTGA. The V and J ends lost 1 base and 5 bases, in that order; junction bases with no gene match: 8. This CDR3 is 17 amino acids long. In DNA, the CDR3 is TGTGCCAGCAGCTTAAGTATGACTAGCGGAAATACCGGGGAGCTGTTTTTT. Its protein is CASSLSMTSGNTGELFF.

This clone has more than one count but fewer than ten. The chain joins TRBV5-1 to TRBJ1-4; maybe TRBD1 (5 bases). The V gene's germline CDR1 is SGHRS and CDR2 YFSETQ. This CDR3 has 15 residues. V lost 0 bases and J 13 bases, leaving 19 bases between the germline ends. DNA for the CDR3: TGCGCCAGCAGCTTGGGGGGTCGACAGATTTCTGTACTGTTTTTT. This codes for CASSLGGRQISVLFF.

The chain joins TRBV2 to TRBJ2-5; 15 bases match TRBD2. Germline V gene data show CDR1 as SNHLY and CDR2 as FYNNEI. The CDR3 totals 15 residues. The trim removed 5 bases at V and 4 bases at J, leaving 2 bases unmatched. The CDR3 sequence is CASSQGLAGGETQYF. The CDR3 nucleotides are TGTGCCAGCAGTCAGGGACTAGCGGGAGGAGAGACCCAGTACTTC.

This clone turned up a few times. V gene TRBV7-9 combines with J gene TRBJ2-1; 9 bases agree with TRBD2. J was trimmed by 2 bases and V by 7 bases; bases with no gene match: 18. The germline gives CDR1 SEHNR, CDR2 FQNEAQ (reference sequence). The CDR3 sequence is 19 residues long. The CDR3 reads CASNLGASGEGVPYNEQFF. The CDR3 DNA is TGTGCCAGCAACCTAGGGGCTAGCGGGGAAGGGGTTCCCTACAATGAGCAGTTCTTC.

This clone was detected only a few times. The chain couples TRBV19 to TRBJ1-2, with 7 bases aligning to TRBD1. Germline CDR1 and CDR2: LNHDA and SQIVND (reference sequence). The CDR3 loop spans 14 amino acids. The trim removed 7 bases at V and 4 bases at J, leaving 9 bases unmatched. The CDR3 loop reads CASTLGDRSYGYTF. The CDR3 nucleotides read TGTGCCAGTACCCTTGGGGACAGATCCTATGGCTACACCTTC.

This clone was detected only a few times. V is TRBV7-9 and J is TRBJ1-2, with a weak D call TRBD1 (6 bases). V lost 5 bases and J lost 8, with 21 bases in between. The CDR3 consists of 15 residues. Germline values: CDR1 SEHNR, CDR2 FQNEAQ (reference sequence). The DNA for the CDR3 is TGTGCCAGCAGCCCCCGTAGGGTGGGGGCTGAGGGCTACACCTTC. Amino acid sequence: CASSPRRVGAEGYTF.

This clone was seen only a few times. This chain connects TRBV5-1 to TRBJ2-3; weak D call: TRBD1 (6 bases). The CDR3 extends over 13 amino acids. V was trimmed by 1 base and J by 5 bases, leaving 8 bases between them. Per the germline V gene, CDR1 is SGHRS and CDR2 is YFSETQ. CDR3 loop: CASSLWGRDTQYF. The CDR3 bases are TGCGCCAGCAGCTTGTGGGGGCGAGATACGCAGTATTTT.

The rearrangement uses TRBV2 and TRBJ1-2, with a tentative D call TRBD1 (6 bases). The CDR3 contains 13 residues. Trimming removed 6 bases at V and 6 bases at J, with 14 bases between. CDR1 SNHLY and CDR2 FYNNEI come from the germline V gene. CDR3 sequence reads: CASRGEGDHGYTF. The CDR3 DNA sequence: TGTGCCAGCAGGGGCGAGGGGGATCATGGCTACACCTTC.

V gene TRBV2 combines with J gene TRBJ2-1; a possible D gene is TRBD2 (5 bases). The CDR3 is 16 amino acids. CDR1 is SNHLY and CDR2 is FYNNEI in the germline V gene. The V end was cut by 2 bases, the J end by 8 bases, with 19 bases between. CDR3 region: CASSEIGVSSGDEQFF. CDR3 bases: TGTGCCAGCAGTGAAATAGGTGTCTCCAGCGGCGATGAGCAGTTCTTC. Full variable domain (missing parts from reference TRBV2 and TRBJ2-1): EPEVTQTPSHQVTQMGQEVILRCVPISNHLYFYWYRQILGQKVEFLVSFYNNEISEKSEIFDDQFSVERPDGSNFTLKIRSTKLEDSAMYFCASSEIGVSSGDEQFFGPGTRLTVL.

V usage is TRBV13 and J usage is TRBJ2-7; TRBD2 aligns across 11 bases. Germline V CDR1 and CDR2: PRHDT, FYEKMQ (reference sequence). This CDR3 region has 15 residues. With V trimmed by 5 bases and J by 6 bases, 9 bases remained unmatched. CDR3 coding DNA: TGTGCCAGCAGCGTGGGGACTAGCGGCGATAGCGAGCAGTACTTC. Translation: CASSVGTSGDSEQYF.

This clone was counted between two and nine times. This chain joins TRBV6-1 and TRBJ1-2; 9 positions agree with TRBD1. Germline V gene data show CDR1 as MNHNS and CDR2 as SASEGT. Losses at the gene ends were 6 bases for V and 2 bases for J; bases not matched to a gene: 7. The CDR3 spans 15 residues. This CDR3 reads CASSLGTGLNYGYTF. DNA of the CDR3: TGTGCCAGCAGCCTCGGGACAGGGCTCAACTATGGCTACACCTTC.

V gene TRBV27 combines with J gene TRBJ2-7; D is possibly TRBD1 (5 bases). V was clipped by 4 bases and J by 5 bases, with 12 bases between them. The CDR3 extends over 13 amino acids. Germline CDR1 reads MNHEY; CDR2 reads SMNVEV (reference sequence). Written as DNA, the CDR3 is TGTGCCAGCAGTTGGGGCAGTATCCACGAGCAGTACTTC. Its translation: CASSWGSIHEQYF.

The CDR3 here is CASSLRTSGGYEQYF. The CDR3 DNA reads as TGCGCCAGCAGCCTACGGACTAGCGGGGGCTACGAGCAGTACTTC. V usage is TRBV5-1 and J usage is TRBJ2-5, with 13 bases that match TRBD2. TRBJ2-7 explains the end of the DNA better; the J call may be wrong. The CDR3 spans 15 residues. Looked up from germline, CDR1 is SGHRS and CDR2 is YFSETQ.